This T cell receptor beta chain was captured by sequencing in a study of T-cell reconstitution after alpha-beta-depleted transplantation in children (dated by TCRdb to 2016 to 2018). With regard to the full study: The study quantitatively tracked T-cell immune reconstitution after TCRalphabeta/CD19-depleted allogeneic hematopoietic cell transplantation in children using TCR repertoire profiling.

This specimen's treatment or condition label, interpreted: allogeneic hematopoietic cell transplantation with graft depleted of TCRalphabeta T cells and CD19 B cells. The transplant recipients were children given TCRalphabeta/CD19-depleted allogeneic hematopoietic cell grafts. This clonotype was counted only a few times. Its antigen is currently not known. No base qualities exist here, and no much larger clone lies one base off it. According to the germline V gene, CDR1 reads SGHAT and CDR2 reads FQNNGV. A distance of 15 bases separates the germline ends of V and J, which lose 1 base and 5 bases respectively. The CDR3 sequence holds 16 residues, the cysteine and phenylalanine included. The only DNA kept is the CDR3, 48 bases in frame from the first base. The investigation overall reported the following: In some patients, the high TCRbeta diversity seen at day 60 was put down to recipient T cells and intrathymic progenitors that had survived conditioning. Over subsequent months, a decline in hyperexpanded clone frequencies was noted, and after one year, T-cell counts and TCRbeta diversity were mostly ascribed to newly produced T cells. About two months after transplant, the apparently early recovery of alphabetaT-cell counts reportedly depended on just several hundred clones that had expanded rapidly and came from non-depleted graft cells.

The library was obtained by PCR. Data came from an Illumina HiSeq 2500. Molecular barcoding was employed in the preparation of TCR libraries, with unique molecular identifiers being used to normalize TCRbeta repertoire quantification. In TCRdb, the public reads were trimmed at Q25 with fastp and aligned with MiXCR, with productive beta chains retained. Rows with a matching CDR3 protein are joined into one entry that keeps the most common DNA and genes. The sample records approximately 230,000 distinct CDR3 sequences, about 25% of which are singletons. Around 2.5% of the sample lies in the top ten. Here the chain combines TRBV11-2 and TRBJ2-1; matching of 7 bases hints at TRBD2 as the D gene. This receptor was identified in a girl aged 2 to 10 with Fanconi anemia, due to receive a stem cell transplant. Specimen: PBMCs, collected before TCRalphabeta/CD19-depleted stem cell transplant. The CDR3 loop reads CASSLVPRGGNNEQFF. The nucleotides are TGTGCCAGCAGCTTAGTCCCCAGGGGAGGGAACAATGAGCAGTTCTTC.